The entry that follows covers one T cell receptor beta chain sequence. V lost 3 bases and J 4 bases, leaving 19 bases between the germline ends. The length of the CDR3 is 17 residues. Per the germline V gene, CDR1 is MNHEY and CDR2 is SVGEGT. Profiling relied on immunoSEQ multiplex PCR, and the TCRdb table lists in-frame clones only, not all of them. Of a few hundred thousand clones in the sample, approximately 87% were seen once. This record belongs to a study of blood T cell repertoires in COVID-19. Sequenced sample: peripheral blood. The rearrangement uses TRBV6-2 or TRBV6-3 and TRBJ2-1; D possibly corresponds to TRBD2 (6 bases). This sequence was found in a woman in her forties or fifties who had recovered from COVID-19. This CDR3 reads CASSYIERVMWYNEQFF. The DNA for the CDR3 is TGTGCCAGCAGTTATATCGAGCGGGTCATGTGGTACAATGAGCAGTTCTTC.